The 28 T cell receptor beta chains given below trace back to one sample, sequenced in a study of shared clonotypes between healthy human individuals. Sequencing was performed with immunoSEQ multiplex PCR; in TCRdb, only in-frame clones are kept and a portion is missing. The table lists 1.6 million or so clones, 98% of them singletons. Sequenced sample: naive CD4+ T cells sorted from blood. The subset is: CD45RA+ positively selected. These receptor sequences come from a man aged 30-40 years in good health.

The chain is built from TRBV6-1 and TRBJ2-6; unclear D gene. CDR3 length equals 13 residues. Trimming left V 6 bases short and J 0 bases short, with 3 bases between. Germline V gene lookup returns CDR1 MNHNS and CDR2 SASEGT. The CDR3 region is CASRTSGANVLTF. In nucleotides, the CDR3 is TGTGCCAGCAGGACCTCTGGGGCCAACGTCCTGACTTTC.

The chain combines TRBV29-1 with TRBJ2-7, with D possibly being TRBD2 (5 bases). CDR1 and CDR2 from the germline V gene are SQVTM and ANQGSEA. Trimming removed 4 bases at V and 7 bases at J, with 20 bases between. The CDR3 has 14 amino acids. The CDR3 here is CSVVEGHNRREQYF. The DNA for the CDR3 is TGCAGCGTTGTCGAGGGCCACAATAGGCGTGAGCAGTACTTC.

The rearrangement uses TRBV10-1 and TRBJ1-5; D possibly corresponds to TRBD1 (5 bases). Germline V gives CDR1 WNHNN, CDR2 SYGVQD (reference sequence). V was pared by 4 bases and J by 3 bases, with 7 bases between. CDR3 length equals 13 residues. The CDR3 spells CASSAQVNQPQHF. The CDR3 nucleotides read TGCGCCAGCAGTGCACAGGTCAATCAGCCCCAGCATTTT.

The CDR3 bases are TGTGCCAGTAGCATACAGGGAGGGAACACTGAAGCTTTCTTT. This gives the protein CASSIQGGNTEAFF. This chain uses TRBV19 with TRBJ1-1, with D perhaps TRBD1 (6 bases). Germline CDR1 reads LNHDA; CDR2 reads SQIVND (reference sequence). V lost 6 bases and J 1 base, leaving 12 bases between the germline ends. This CDR3 has 14 residues.

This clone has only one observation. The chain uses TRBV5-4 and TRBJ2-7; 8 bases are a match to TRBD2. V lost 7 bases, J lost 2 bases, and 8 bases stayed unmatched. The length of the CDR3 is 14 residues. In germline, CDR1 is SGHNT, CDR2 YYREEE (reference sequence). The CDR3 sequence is CASSNSGGPYEQYF. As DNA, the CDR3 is TGTGCCAGCTCTAACAGCGGGGGCCCCTACGAGCAGTACTTC.

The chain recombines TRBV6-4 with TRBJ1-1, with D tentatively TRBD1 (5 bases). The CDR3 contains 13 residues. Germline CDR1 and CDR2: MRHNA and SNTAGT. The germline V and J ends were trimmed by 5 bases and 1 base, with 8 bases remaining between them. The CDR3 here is CASSLDRNTEAFF. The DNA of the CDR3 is TGTGCCAGCAGTCTAGACAGGAACACTGAAGCTTTCTTT.

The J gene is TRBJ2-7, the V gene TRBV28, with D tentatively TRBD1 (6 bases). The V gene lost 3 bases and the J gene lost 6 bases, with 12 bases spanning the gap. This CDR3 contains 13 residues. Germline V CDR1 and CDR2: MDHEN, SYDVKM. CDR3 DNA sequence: TGTGCCAGCAGTTTGGGGACAACCCGCGAGCAGTACTTC. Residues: CASSLGTTREQYF. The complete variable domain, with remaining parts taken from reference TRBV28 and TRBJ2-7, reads DVKVTQSSRYLVKRTGEKVFLECVQDMDHENMFWYRQDPGLGLRLIYFSYDVKMKEKGDIPEGYSVSREKKERFSLILESASTNQTSMYLCASSLGTTREQYFGPGTRLTVT.

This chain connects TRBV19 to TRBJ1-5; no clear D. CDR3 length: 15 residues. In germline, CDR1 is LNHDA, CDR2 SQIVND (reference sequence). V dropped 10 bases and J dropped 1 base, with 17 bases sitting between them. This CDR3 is CAISTSHSSNQPQHF. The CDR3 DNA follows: TGTGCCATCTCGACTAGTCACAGCAGCAATCAGCCCCAGCATTTT.

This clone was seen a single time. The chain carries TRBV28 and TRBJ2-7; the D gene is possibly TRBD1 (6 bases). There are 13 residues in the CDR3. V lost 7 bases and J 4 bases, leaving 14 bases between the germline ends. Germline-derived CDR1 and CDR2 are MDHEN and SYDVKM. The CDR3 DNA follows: TGTGCCAGCATGGGGACACTTAGATACGAGCAGTACTTC. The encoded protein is CASMGTLRYEQYF.

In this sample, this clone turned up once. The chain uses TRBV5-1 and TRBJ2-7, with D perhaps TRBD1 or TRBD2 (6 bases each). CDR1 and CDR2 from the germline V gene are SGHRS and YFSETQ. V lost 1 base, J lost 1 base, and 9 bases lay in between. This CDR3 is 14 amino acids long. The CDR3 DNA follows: TGCGCCAGCAGCTTGCGGGGGCAATCCTACGAGCAGTACTTC. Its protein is CASSLRGQSYEQYF.

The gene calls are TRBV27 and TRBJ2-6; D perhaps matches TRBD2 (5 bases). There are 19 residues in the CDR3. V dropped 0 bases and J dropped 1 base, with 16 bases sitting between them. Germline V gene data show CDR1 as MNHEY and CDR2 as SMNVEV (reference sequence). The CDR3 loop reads CASSLSWLEGASGANVLTF. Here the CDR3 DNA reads TGTGCCAGCAGTTTATCCTGGCTAGAGGGAGCTTCTGGGGCCAACGTCCTGACTTTC.

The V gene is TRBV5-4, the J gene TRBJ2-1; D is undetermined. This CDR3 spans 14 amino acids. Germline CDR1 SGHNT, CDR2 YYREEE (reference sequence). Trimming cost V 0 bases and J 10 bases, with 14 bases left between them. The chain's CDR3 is CASSLETSSLEQFF. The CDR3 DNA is TGTGCCAGCAGCTTGGAGACGAGCTCCTTGGAGCAGTTCTTC.

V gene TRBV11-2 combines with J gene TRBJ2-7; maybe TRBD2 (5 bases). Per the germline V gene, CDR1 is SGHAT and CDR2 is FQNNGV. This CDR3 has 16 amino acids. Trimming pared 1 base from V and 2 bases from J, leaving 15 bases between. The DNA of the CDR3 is TGTGCCAGCAGCTTAGGCGTTCGGCCGGGGACCTACGAGCAGTACTTC. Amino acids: CASSLGVRPGTYEQYF.

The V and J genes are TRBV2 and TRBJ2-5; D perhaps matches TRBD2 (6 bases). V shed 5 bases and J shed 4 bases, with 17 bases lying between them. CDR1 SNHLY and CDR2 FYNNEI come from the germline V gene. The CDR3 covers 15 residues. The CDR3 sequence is CASSPVRAGRETQYF. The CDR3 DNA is TGTGCCAGCAGTCCCGTTAGGGCGGGACGAGAGACCCAGTACTTC.

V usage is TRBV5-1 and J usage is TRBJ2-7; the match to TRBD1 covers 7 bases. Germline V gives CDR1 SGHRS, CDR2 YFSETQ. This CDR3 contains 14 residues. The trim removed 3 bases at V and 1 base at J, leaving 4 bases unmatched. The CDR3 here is CASSSDRLSYEQYF. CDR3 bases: TGCGCCAGCAGCTCGGACAGGCTGTCCTACGAGCAGTACTTC.

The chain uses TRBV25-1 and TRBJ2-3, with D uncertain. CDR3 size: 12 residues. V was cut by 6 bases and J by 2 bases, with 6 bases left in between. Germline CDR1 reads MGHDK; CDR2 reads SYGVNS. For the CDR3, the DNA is TGTGCCAGCAGCAGTCTCACAGATACGCAGTATTTT. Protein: CASSSLTDTQYF.

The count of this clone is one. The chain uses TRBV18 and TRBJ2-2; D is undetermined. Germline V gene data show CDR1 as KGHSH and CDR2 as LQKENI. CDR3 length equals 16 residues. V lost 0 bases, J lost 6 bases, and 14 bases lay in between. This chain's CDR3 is CASSPPSADWAGELFF. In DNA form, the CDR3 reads TGTGCCAGCTCACCACCGTCGGCAGATTGGGCCGGGGAGCTGTTTTTT.

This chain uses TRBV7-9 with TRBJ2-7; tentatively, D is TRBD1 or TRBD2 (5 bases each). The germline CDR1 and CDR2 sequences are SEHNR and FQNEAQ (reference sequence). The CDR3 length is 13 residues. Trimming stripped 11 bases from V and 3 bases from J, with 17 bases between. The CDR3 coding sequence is TGTGCCCGGGGACCAGGAAAAGACTACGAGCAGTACTTC. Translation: CARGPGKDYEQYF.

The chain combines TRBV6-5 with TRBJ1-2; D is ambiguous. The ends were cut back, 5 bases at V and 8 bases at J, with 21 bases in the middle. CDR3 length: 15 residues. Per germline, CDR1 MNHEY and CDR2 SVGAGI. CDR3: CASSPSPAGILGYTF. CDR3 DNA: TGTGCCAGCAGTCCCAGTCCAGCCGGTATTTTGGGCTACACCTTC.

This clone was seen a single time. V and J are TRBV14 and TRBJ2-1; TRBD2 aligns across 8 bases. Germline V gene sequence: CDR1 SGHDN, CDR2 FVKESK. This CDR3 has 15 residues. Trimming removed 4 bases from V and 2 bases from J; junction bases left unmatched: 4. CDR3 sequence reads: CASSPAGVPYNEQFF. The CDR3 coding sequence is TGTGCCAGCAGCCCAGCGGGAGTCCCCTACAATGAGCAGTTCTTC.

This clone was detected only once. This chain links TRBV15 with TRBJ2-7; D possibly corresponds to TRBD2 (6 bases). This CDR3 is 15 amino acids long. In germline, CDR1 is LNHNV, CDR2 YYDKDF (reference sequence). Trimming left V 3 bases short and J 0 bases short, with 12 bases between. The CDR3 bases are TGTGCCACCAGCAGCGAAAGGGACTTCTCCTACGAGCAGTACTTC. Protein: CATSSERDFSYEQYF. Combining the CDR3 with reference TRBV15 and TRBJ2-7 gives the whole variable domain DAMVIQNPRYQVTQFGKPVTLSCSQTLNHNVMYWYQQKSSQAPKLLFHYYDKDFNNEADTPDNFQSRRPNTSFCFLDIRSPGLGDTAMYLCATSSERDFSYEQYFGPGTRLTVT.

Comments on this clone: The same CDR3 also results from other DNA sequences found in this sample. The CDR3 nucleotides are TGCAGTGCTGGTGGACCCGGGGAGCTGTTTTTT. It encodes CSAGGPGELFF. V and J are TRBV20-1 and TRBJ2-2; unclear D gene. Germline assignment: CDR1 DFQATT and CDR2 SNEGSKA (reference sequence). This CDR3 is built from 11 residues. The ends were cut back, 5 bases at V and 6 bases at J, with 7 bases in the middle.

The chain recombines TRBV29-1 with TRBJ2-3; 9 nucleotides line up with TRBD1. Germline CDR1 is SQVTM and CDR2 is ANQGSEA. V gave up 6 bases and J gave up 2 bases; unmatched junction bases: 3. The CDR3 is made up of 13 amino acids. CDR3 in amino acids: CSVGTGPTDTQYF. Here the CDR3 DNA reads TGCAGCGTGGGGACAGGGCCCACAGATACGCAGTATTTT.

CDR3 amino acids: CASSFRGSSYNEQFF. DNA of the CDR3: TGTGCCAGCAGCTTCCGCGGGAGCTCCTACAATGAGCAGTTCTTC. J is TRBJ2-1 and V is TRBV5-6; 7 nucleotides match TRBD2. CDR3 length equals 15 residues. Germline-derived CDR1 and CDR2 are SGHDT and YYEEEE. V lost 2 bases to trimming and J lost 0 bases; unmatched junction nucleotides: 2.

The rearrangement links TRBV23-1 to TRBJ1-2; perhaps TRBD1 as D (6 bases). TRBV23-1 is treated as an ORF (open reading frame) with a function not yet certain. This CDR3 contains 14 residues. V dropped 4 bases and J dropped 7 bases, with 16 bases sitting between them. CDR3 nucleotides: TGCGCCAGCAGTCCCCAACAGGGCAATAGTGGCTACACCTTC. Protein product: CASSPQQGNSGYTF.

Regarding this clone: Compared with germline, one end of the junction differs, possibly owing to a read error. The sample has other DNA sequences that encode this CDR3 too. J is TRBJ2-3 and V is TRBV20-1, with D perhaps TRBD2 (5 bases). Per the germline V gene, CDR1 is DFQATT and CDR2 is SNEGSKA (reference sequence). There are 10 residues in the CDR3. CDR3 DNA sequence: TGTAGCGCTAGCACAGATACGCAGTATTTT. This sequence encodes CSASTDTQYF.

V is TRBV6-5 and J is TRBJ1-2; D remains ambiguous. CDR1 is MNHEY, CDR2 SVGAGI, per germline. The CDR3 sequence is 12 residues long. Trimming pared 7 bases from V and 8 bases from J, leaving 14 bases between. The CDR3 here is CASTAPPGGYTF. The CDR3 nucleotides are TGTGCCAGCACTGCCCCCCCAGGCGGCTACACCTTC.

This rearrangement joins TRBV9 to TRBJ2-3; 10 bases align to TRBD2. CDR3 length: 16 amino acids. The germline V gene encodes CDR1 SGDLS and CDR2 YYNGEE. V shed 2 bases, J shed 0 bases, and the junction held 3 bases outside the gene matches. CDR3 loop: CASSVKLAGSTDTQYF. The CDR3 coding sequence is TGTGCCAGCAGCGTCAAACTAGCGGGGAGCACAGATACGCAGTATTTT. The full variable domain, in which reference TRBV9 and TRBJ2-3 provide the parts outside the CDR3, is DSGVTQTPKHLITATGQRVTLRCSPRSGDLSVYWYQQSLDQGLQFLIQYYNGEERAKGNILERFSAQQFPDLHSELNLSSLELGDSALYFCASSVKLAGSTDTQYFGPGTRLTVL.